The rows below give T cell receptor beta chains drawn from one sample of a study of synovial regulatory T cells in juvenile arthritis. This table comes from immunoSEQ multiplex PCR, and its TCRdb copy is limited to in-frame clones, with some not included. The sample's table shows 10,000 or so clones. The sample taken for sequencing was Treg cells from blood. These receptors originate from a donor younger than 30 with juvenile idiopathic arthritis. The CDR3 runs from the conserved cysteine through the conserved F or W. Each record gives: J gene, V gene, CDR3 protein.

J gene: TRBJ2-1; V gene: TRBV12-5; CDR3 protein: CASGLTGGEVNEQFF
J gene: TRBJ1-1; V gene: TRBV4-1; CDR3 protein: CASSQVGRFSGTEAFF
J gene: TRBJ2-7; V gene: TRBV28; CDR3 protein: CASSPLTGKQYF
J gene: TRBJ1-1; V gene: TRBV27; CDR3 protein: CASSLSPLGTEAFF
J gene: TRBJ2-6; V gene: TRBV5-6; CDR3 protein: CASRRTGANVLTF
J gene: TRBJ1-1; V gene: TRBV6-1; CDR3 protein: CASSDDRVNTEAFF
J gene: TRBJ1-4; V gene: TRBV5-5; CDR3 protein: CASSSGVPTNEKLFF
J gene: TRBJ2-7; V gene: TRBV5-1; CDR3 protein: CASSLTGGEYEQYF
J gene: TRBJ2-7; V gene: TRBV10-3; CDR3 protein: CATNPQGSVFSYEQYF
J gene: TRBJ1-3; V gene: TRBV2; CDR3 protein: CASSVTGSGNTIYF
J gene: TRBJ2-7; V gene: TRBV10-3; CDR3 protein: CAAGQGPYEQYF
J gene: TRBJ1-1; V gene: TRBV4-3; CDR3 protein: CASSHGLMNTEAFF
J gene: TRBJ2-3; V gene: TRBV10-2; CDR3 protein: CASSEFKLGDTQYF
J gene: TRBJ1-3; V gene: TRBV19; CDR3 protein: CATKRLSGNTIYF
J gene: TRBJ1-6; V gene: TRBV19; CDR3 protein: CASTSPFLALHF
J gene: TRBJ2-7; V gene: TRBV12-5; CDR3 protein: CASGLVQGTYEQYF
J gene: TRBJ2-2; V gene: TRBV27; CDR3 protein: CASSLSRTGELFF
J gene: TRBJ1-1; V gene: TRBV6-1; CDR3 protein: CASRFGGNTEAFF
J gene: TRBJ1-1; V gene: TRBV19; CDR3 protein: CASSIIGGPKSTEAFF
J gene: TRBJ1-1; V gene: TRBV4-2; CDR3 protein: CASSHGRGTEAFF
J gene: TRBJ1-3; V gene: TRBV30; CDR3 protein: CAWSGELPGNTIYF
J gene: TRBJ2-7; V gene: TRBV19; CDR3 protein: CASSIGGIPYEQYF
J gene: TRBJ1-5; V gene: TRBV18; CDR3 protein: CASSPRPNQPQHF
J gene: TRBJ1-1; V gene: TRBV19; CDR3 protein: CASSDDSFAEAFF
J gene: TRBJ2-4; V gene: TRBV11-1; CDR3 protein: CASSLDRGAKNIQYF
J gene: TRBJ2-7; V gene: TRBV18; CDR3 protein: CASSYSGGAYEQYF
J gene: TRBJ1-1; V gene: TRBV7-3; CDR3 protein: CASSEYQNTEAFF
J gene: TRBJ1-1; V gene: TRBV5-5; CDR3 protein: CASSLAAVPMNTEAFF
J gene: TRBJ1-6; V gene: TRBV5-1; CDR3 protein: CASSLEGGSPLHF
J gene: TRBJ1-3; V gene: TRBV9; CDR3 protein: CASSSRLYPSGNTIYF
J gene: TRBJ1-2; V gene: TRBV5-5; CDR3 protein: CASSLAGRNYGYTF
J gene: TRBJ1-6; V gene: TRBV7-6; CDR3 protein: CASSWGQYNSPLHF
J gene: TRBJ1-5; V gene: TRBV5-4; CDR3 protein: CASSLEGRICNQPQHF
J gene: TRBJ2-3; V gene: TRBV5-4; CDR3 protein: CAGKAGGNTDTQYF
J gene: TRBJ1-3; V gene: TRBV5-1; CDR3 protein: CASSLRAGGDTIYF
J gene: TRBJ2-4; V gene: TRBV5-1; CDR3 protein: CASSWNSGIQYF
J gene: TRBJ2-7; V gene: TRBV12-5; CDR3 protein: CASGGRSYEQYF
J gene: TRBJ2-7; V gene: TRBV15; CDR3 protein: CATSSPTGSEQYF
J gene: TRBJ1-2; V gene: TRBV19; CDR3 protein: CASSTPPGQFLYGYTF
J gene: TRBJ1-3; V gene: TRBV18; CDR3 protein: CASSPGQSLTGNTIYF
J gene: TRBJ1-6; V gene: TRBV7-3; CDR3 protein: CASSQGNSPLHF
J gene: TRBJ1-4; V gene: TRBV6-5; CDR3 protein: CASSFDTSNEKLFF
J gene: TRBJ1-4; V gene: TRBV19; CDR3 protein: CASSTGQAYEKLFF
J gene: TRBJ1-2; V gene: TRBV29-1; CDR3 protein: CSVVTGSLFGYTF
J gene: TRBJ1-1; V gene: TRBV18; CDR3 protein: CASSPFRDNTEAFF
J gene: TRBJ2-7; V gene: TRBV18; CDR3 protein: CASSNSYEQYF
J gene: TRBJ2-7; V gene: TRBV10-3; CDR3 protein: CAISQGQGDEQYF
J gene: TRBJ1-3; V gene: TRBV7-2; CDR3 protein: CASSSLGQGLPGNTIYF
J gene: TRBJ2-7; V gene: TRBV19; CDR3 protein: CASSPSDRDEQYF